This is a list of T cell receptor beta chains from one sample in a study of regulatory T cells in long-lasting Graves disease. TCRdb processed the multiplex PCR reads anew with MiXCR; each CDR3 protein has one entry. The profile shows hundreds of thousands of distinct CDR3 sequences, 21% of them singletons. The sample was peripheral blood mononuclear cells (PBMCs), taken when the disease was refractory, from a patient treated with antithyroid drugs. The receptors here all came from a female donor with Graves disease. Both conserved end residues are part of each CDR3. D genes are given only for firm matches. The size of a clone is reported for some rows only, either as once, few or many, or as a class for expanded clones.

14 TRBJ2-5 . . TRBV12-3/TRBV12-4 CASSPAPRRETQYF TGTGCCAGCAGCCCCGCGCCGAGAAGGGAGACCCAGTACTTC
15 TRBJ2-1 many . TRBV2 CASSPSATSFNEQFF TGTGCCAGCAGCCCTTCGGCCACAAGCTTCAATGAGCAGTTCTTC
13 TRBJ2-3 . . TRBV30 CAQTGGSTDTQYF TGTGCCCAAACGGGGGGCTCTACAGATACGCAGTATTTT
15 TRBJ2-2 . TRBD2 TRBV20-1 CSAQTSGRNTGELFF TGCAGTGCCCAGACTAGCGGGAGGAACACCGGGGAGCTGTTTTTT
18 TRBJ1-2 . TRBD1 TRBV27 CASSLRPGQGAQNYGYTF TGTGCCAGCAGTTTACGGCCGGGACAGGGGGCGCAAAACTATGGCTACACCTTC
13 TRBJ2-2 few . TRBV7-7 CASSPQGPGELFF TGTGCCAGCAGCCCACAGGGACCCGGGGAGCTGTTTTTT
13 TRBJ1-1 many TRBD1 TRBV27 CASSSTGGGRAFF TGTGCCAGCAGTTCAACAGGGGGCGGACGGGCTTTCTTT
14 TRBJ1-1 many . TRBV28 CASSPWTDSTEAFF TGTGCCAGCAGTCCCTGGACAGATTCAACTGAAGCTTTCTTT
14 TRBJ2-7 . TRBD1 TRBV19 CASSSWTGEDEQYF TGTGCCAGTAGTTCGTGGACAGGGGAAGACGAGCAGTACTTC
17 TRBJ2-5 . TRBD2 TRBV5-1 CASSEPEGLAGRETQYF TGCGCCAGCAGCGAGCCGGAAGGACTAGCGGGACGAGAGACCCAGTACTTC
18 TRBJ2-5 . TRBD1 TRBV27 CASSSYVTDRGEQETQYF TGTGCCAGCAGTTCCTACGTAACCGACAGGGGAGAACAAGAGACCCAGTACTTC
14 TRBJ2-7 many TRBD2 TRBV12-3/TRBV12-4 CASGGGTSGYEQYF TGTGCCAGCGGAGGGGGGACTAGCGGCTACGAGCAGTACTTC
17 TRBJ2-7 many . TRBV12-3/TRBV12-4 CASSEGTTSMGFGEQYF TGTGCCAGCAGCGAAGGGACAACCTCTATGGGGTTTGGCGAGCAGTACTTC
12 TRBJ1-5 . . TRBV7-9 CASAQGYQPQHF TGTGCCAGCGCGCAGGGGTATCAGCCCCAGCATTTT
14 TRBJ1-5 many . TRBV5-1 CASSSGGGNQPQHF TGTGCCAGCAGCTCCGGGGGCGGCAATCAGCCCCAGCATTTT
15 TRBJ1-2 many TRBD1 TRBV7-2 CASSPSPGQGYGYTF TGTGCCAGCAGCCCCAGTCCGGGACAGGGTTATGGCTACACCTTC
15 TRBJ1-1 few TRBD1 TRBV6-9 CASSSSTGWNTEAFF TGTGCCAGCAGTTCCTCGACAGGGTGGAACACTGAAGCTTTCTTT
13 TRBJ2-7 many . TRBV15 CATSRDQGYEQYF TGTGCCACCAGCAGGGATCAGGGGTACGAGCAGTACTTC
14 TRBJ1-2 many TRBD1 TRBV15 CATSMRQGAYGYTF TGTGCCACCAGCATGAGACAGGGGGCGTATGGCTACACCTTC
16 TRBJ2-6 many . TRBV3-1 CASSQGAGLGANVLTF TGTGCCAGCAGCCAAGGCGCGGGGCTTGGGGCCAACGTCCTGACTTTC
13 TRBJ1-6 . . TRBV28 CASTSGGNSPLHF TGTGCCAGCACCTCGGGGGGAAATTCACCCCTCCACTTT
12 TRBJ2-7 few TRBD1 TRBV20-1 CSASGTGAAGHF TGCAGTGCTTCCGGGACAGGGGCCGCAGGTCACTTC
16 TRBJ1-2 . . TRBV3-1 CASSQGRSRGNYGYTF TGTGCCAGCAGCCAAGGGCGATCAAGGGGGAACTATGGCTACACCTTC
17 TRBJ2-7 many . TRBV6-5 CASSYNRYLAATVEQYF TGTGCCAGCAGTTACAACCGCTATTTAGCCGCCACGGTAGAGCAGTACTTC
15 TRBJ2-7 many TRBD2 TRBV2 CASRDSGGFSYEQYF TGTGCCAGCAGAGATAGCGGGGGTTTCTCCTACGAGCAGTACTTC
13 TRBJ2-7 few TRBD1 TRBV28 CASTEDRVNEQYF TGTGCCAGCACCGAGGACAGGGTCAACGAGCAGTACTTC
15 TRBJ1-2 many TRBD1 TRBV15 CATSRGTGESYGYTF TGTGCCACCAGCAGGGGAACAGGGGAGAGCTATGGCTACACCTTC
14 TRBJ1-4 . . TRBV7-2 CASSPGRLNEKLFF TGTGCCAGCAGCCCGGGACGCCTGAATGAAAAACTGTTTTTT
13 TRBJ2-7 few . TRBV5-6 CASSMGTTTEQYF TGTGCCAGCAGCATGGGGACAACAACCGAGCAGTACTTC
16 TRBJ2-4 . TRBD2 TRBV28 CASSPTSGRNKNIQYF TGTGCCAGCAGTCCCACTAGCGGGAGGAACAAAAACATTCAGTACTTC